A selection of T cell receptor beta chains follows, all from one sample in a study of Tregs in tolerant kidney transplant recipients. TCRdb's table, derived via immunoSEQ multiplex PCR, lists solely in-frame clones and lacks some. The repertoire consists of fewer than 80,000 clones, with 85% to 90% occurring once and the leading ten covering 0.39%. Sequencing used CD4+ T cells from blood, obtained before the transplant. Receptors were obtained from a human donor who received a combined kidney and bone marrow transplant. Both conserved end residues are part of each CDR3. The D gene is left open where the match is weak. Clone size is not always given. Where it is, it says once, few, many or a class for expanded clones.

V gene	clone size	CDR3 length	D gene	J gene	CDR3 protein	CDR3 DNA
TRBV7-2	few	12	-	TRBJ2-7	CASSFNGGEQYF	TGTGCCAGCAGCTTTAACGGGGGAGAGCAGTACTTC
TRBV30	-	14	-	TRBJ1-1	CAWSRNRENTEAFF	TGTGCCTGGAGTCGTAACAGGGAGAACACTGAAGCTTTCTTT
TRBV11-2	-	15	-	TRBJ2-2	CASSPGSGNTGELFF	TGTGCCAGCAGCCCCGGGAGCGGAAACACCGGGGAGCTGTTTTTT
TRBV9	-	15	-	TRBJ2-1	CASSGGVGVYNEQFF	TGTGCCAGCAGCGGGGGGGTGGGAGTCTACAATGAGCAGTTCTTC
TRBV10-3	-	13	TRBD1	TRBJ2-1	CAISRDSNNEQFF	TGTGCCATCAGTAGGGACAGCAACAATGAGCAGTTCTTC
TRBV5-1	-	15	-	TRBJ2-3	CASSLARSLTDTQYF	TGCGCCAGCAGCTTGGCCAGGTCCCTCACAGATACGCAGTATTTT
TRBV19	-	17	-	TRBJ2-3	CASSDRSGGGLSDTQYF	TGTGCCAGTAGTGATAGAAGTGGGGGGGGGCTGTCGGATACGCAGTATTTT
TRBV9	-	14	-	TRBJ1-2	CASSVDGRLYGYTF	TGTGCCAGCAGCGTCGACGGCAGACTCTATGGCTACACCTTC
TRBV5-1	-	13	-	TRBJ2-3	CASSQGNTDTQYF	TGCGCCAGCAGCCAGGGGAACACAGATACGCAGTATTTT
TRBV18	-	13	-	TRBJ1-5	CASSLRTDQPQHF	TGTGCCAGCTCTCTCCGGACTGATCAGCCCCAGCATTTT
TRBV28	once	12	-	TRBJ1-1	CASSLEVAEAFF	TGTGCCAGCAGCCTGGAGGTCGCTGAAGCTTTCTTT
TRBV29-1	-	12	-	TRBJ2-7	CSAATRSYEQYF	TGCAGCGCCGCGACACGTTCCTACGAGCAGTACTTC
TRBV28	-	14	TRBD1	TRBJ1-1	CASLPGQGVTEAFF	TGTGCCAGCCTGCCGGGACAGGGTGTAACTGAAGCTTTCTTT
TRBV18	-	16	-	TRBJ2-1	CASSPPSSIKDNEQFF	TGTGCCAGCTCACCACCATCTAGTATTAAGGACAATGAGCAGTTCTTC
TRBV19	-	14	-	TRBJ1-2	CASSITGANYGYTF	TGTGCCAGTAGTATTACGGGAGCTAACTATGGCTACACCTTC
TRBV28	once	12	-	TRBJ2-1	CASSLGEREQFF	TGTGCCAGCAGTTTAGGGGAGCGTGAGCAGTTCTTC
TRBV9	once	18	-	TRBJ2-3	CASSVSGTTPSSTDTQYF	TGTGCCAGCAGCGTATCGGGTACTACTCCCTCTAGCACAGATACGCAGTATTTT
TRBV5-1	once	15	TRBD1	TRBJ2-7	CASSLAGQGVYEQYF	TGCGCCAGCAGCTTGGCGGGACAGGGAGTCTACGAGCAGTACTTC
TRBV7-2	-	16	TRBD1	TRBJ2-7	CASSQQSGQGAHEQYF	TGTGCCAGCAGCCAGCAGTCGGGACAGGGAGCCCACGAGCAGTACTTC
TRBV30	-	11	-	TRBJ2-1	CAWTRGSEQFF	TGTGCCTGGACCCGGGGAAGTGAGCAGTTCTTC
TRBV10-3	-	16	-	TRBJ2-5	CAISEISATFQETQYF	TGTGCCATCAGTGAGATTAGCGCGACCTTTCAAGAGACCCAGTACTTC
TRBV5-4	-	14	-	TRBJ2-2	CASSIRTVTGELFF	TGTGCCAGCAGCATCAGGACAGTCACCGGGGAGCTGTTTTTT
TRBV18	-	15	-	TRBJ1-3	CASSPRGAAADTIYF	TGTGCCAGCTCACCCCGGGGGGCGGCGGCGGACACCATATATTTT
TRBV2	-	13	-	TRBJ1-5	CATSSGVNQPQHF	TGTGCCACCTCCTCGGGGGTGAATCAGCCCCAGCATTTT
TRBV19	once	14	TRBD1	TRBJ2-7	CASSLDRGQDEQYF	TGTGCCAGTAGTCTGGACAGGGGGCAAGACGAGCAGTACTTC
TRBV6-1	-	15	TRBD1	TRBJ2-3	CASSSDRGITDTQYF	TGTGCCAGCAGCTCGGACAGGGGGATCACAGATACGCAGTATTTT
TRBV7-9	-	14	-	TRBJ1-1	CASSLKGHNAEAFF	TGTGCCAGCAGCTTGAAGGGACACAACGCTGAAGCTTTCTTT
TRBV11-3	once	14	TRBD2	TRBJ2-1	CASSAGRAGNEQFF	TGTGCCAGCAGCGCCGGGAGGGCGGGGAATGAGCAGTTCTTC
TRBV30	few	15	TRBD1	TRBJ1-5	CAWSSGTAIGQPQHF	TGTGCCTGGAGTTCCGGGACAGCCATCGGTCAGCCCCAGCATTTT
TRBV10-3	-	14	TRBD2	TRBJ2-7	CAIGGERELYEQYF	TGTGCCATCGGAGGGGAGCGGGAGTTATACGAGCAGTACTTC
TRBV6-1	-	12	-	TRBJ1-1	CASSSGRSEAFF	TGTGCCAGCAGTTCAGGGAGGTCTGAAGCTTTCTTT
TRBV11-2	-	14	TRBD2	TRBJ2-1	CASSQYSGGSEQFF	TGTGCCAGCAGCCAGTACTCGGGGGGTTCAGAGCAGTTCTTC
TRBV9	few	14	-	TRBJ1-4	CASSAGVLNEKLFF	TGTGCCAGCAGCGCGGGGGTTCTTAATGAAAAACTGTTTTTT
TRBV10-1	once	15	-	TRBJ2-1	CASSENRPPRDEQFF	TGCGCCAGCAGTGAGAATCGACCGCCGAGGGATGAGCAGTTCTTC
TRBV25-1	-	16	TRBD1	TRBJ2-1	CASSVGTGPTYNEQFF	TGTGCCAGCAGTGTTGGGACAGGTCCAACCTACAATGAGCAGTTCTTC
TRBV19	-	14	TRBD2	TRBJ2-1	CAASSGLTFNEQFF	TGTGCCGCCTCTAGCGGGCTCACCTTCAATGAGCAGTTCTTC
TRBV5-1	-	14	-	TRBJ2-7	CASSLATDIYEQYF	TGCGCCAGCAGCTTGGCGACGGACATCTACGAGCAGTACTTC
TRBV10-3	-	14	-	TRBJ1-5	CAISSGNANQPQHF	TGTGCCATCAGTTCAGGGAACGCCAATCAGCCCCAGCATTTT
TRBV7-2	-	17	TRBD2	TRBJ2-1	CASSLATSGNSYNEQFF	TGTGCCAGCAGCTTAGCCACTAGCGGAAACTCCTACAATGAGCAGTTCTTC
TRBV7-2	-	19	TRBD2	TRBJ2-6	CASSLVGTSGSGGANVLTF	TGTGCCAGCAGCTTAGTCGGGACTAGCGGGAGTGGTGGGGCCAACGTCCTGACTTTC
TRBV4-1	once	15	TRBD2	TRBJ2-1	CASSLGTSGRGEQFF	TGCGCCAGCAGCCTGGGGACTAGCGGGAGAGGTGAGCAGTTCTTC
TRBV15	-	17	-	TRBJ2-1	CATSHTGGGSSPNEQFF	TGTGCCACCAGCCATACGGGGGGCGGGAGCTCTCCCAATGAGCAGTTCTTC
TRBV5-1	-	14	-	TRBJ1-2	CASSLDGRDYGYTF	TGCGCCAGCAGCTTGGACGGCAGGGACTATGGCTACACCTTC
TRBV2	-	14	-	TRBJ2-7	CASSRGGSSYEQYF	TGTGCCAGCAGCCGGGGTGGGTCCTCCTACGAGCAGTACTTC
TRBV7-9	few	15	TRBD1	TRBJ1-5	CASSLGRGPNQPQHF	TGTGCCAGCAGCTTAGGAAGGGGGCCCAATCAGCCCCAGCATTTT
TRBV6-4	-	17	TRBD1	TRBJ1-5	CASSVLLGQGLNQPQHF	TGTGCCAGCAGTGTCCTCTTGGGACAGGGCTTGAATCAGCCCCAGCATTTT
TRBV2	-	13	TRBD1	TRBJ2-1	CASSGRTGNEQFF	TGTGCCAGCAGTGGTAGGACAGGGAATGAGCAGTTCTTC
TRBV15	-	14	-	TRBJ2-4	CATSSPGVNNIQYF	TGTGCCACCAGCAGCCCGGGAGTAAACAACATTCAGTACTTC
TRBV28	-	15	TRBD1	TRBJ1-5	CASTQDRGNNQPQHF	TGTGCCAGCACCCAGGACAGGGGGAACAATCAGCCCCAGCATTTT
TRBV9	-	13	-	TRBJ2-5	CASSAQGGETQYF	TGTGCCAGCAGCGCCCAAGGGGGAGAGACCCAGTACTTC
TRBV5-4	-	14	-	TRBJ2-3	CASSYRTGTDTQYF	TGTGCCAGCAGCTACCGGACAGGCACAGATACGCAGTATTTT
TRBV5-6	few	17	-	TRBJ2-1	CASSPWTATSRYNEQFF	TGTGCCAGCAGCCCTTGGACGGCCACTAGCAGATACAATGAGCAGTTCTTC
TRBV27	-	15	TRBD1	TRBJ2-1	CASSPTGGSYNEQFF	TGTGCCAGCAGTCCCACAGGGGGCTCCTACAATGAGCAGTTCTTC
TRBV29-1	-	14	-	TRBJ2-1	CSVIPGGSGNEQFF	TGCAGCGTTATCCCAGGGGGGAGCGGCAATGAGCAGTTCTTC
TRBV28	-	14	TRBD2	TRBJ2-7	CASSLLAGVGEQYF	TGTGCCAGCAGTCTTTTAGCGGGAGTGGGTGAGCAGTACTTC
TRBV11-2	-	15	TRBD1	TRBJ1-2	CASSSNRGPAYGYTF	TGTGCCAGCAGCTCAAACAGGGGACCTGCCTATGGCTACACCTTC
TRBV6-6	-	15	TRBD1	TRBJ2-1	CASSDTGAFRNEQFF	TGTGCCAGCAGTGACACAGGGGCATTCAGGAATGAGCAGTTCTTC
TRBV27	-	15	TRBD2	TRBJ2-7	CASRSLSGGSYEQYF	TGTGCCAGCCGCTCACTTAGCGGGGGTTCCTACGAGCAGTACTTC
TRBV5-1	-	13	TRBD1	TRBJ2-3	CASSTTQGQAQYF	TGCGCCAGCAGTACTACCCAGGGACAGGCGCAGTATTTT